This T cell receptor (beta chain) is from a study of shared clonotypes between healthy human individuals. Sorted-subset replicate PCRs used 200 to 250 ng DNA, about 30,000 T cell genomes. In the original processing: For the immunoSEQ data, sequences were junction-only without quality scores, so filtering differed. Assay: immunoSEQ multiplex PCR; the TCRdb copy retains only in-frame clones and omits some. V and J calls and clone size come straight from that table; D and trimming were deduced from the DNA. The table records about 2.3 million clones, 85% to 95% of them present only once. The CDR3 runs 17 residues. V trimming: 3 bases; J trimming: 5 bases; junction bases outside the gene matches: 16. Looked up from germline, CDR1 is SGHRS and CDR2 is YFSETQ.

This chain connects TRBV5-1 to TRBJ1-1; TRBD1 matches 7 bases. The sequenced sample was naive CD4+ T cells from PBMCs. Noted subset: CD45RA+ positively selected. The TCR was taken from a man younger than 35 in good health. Some clones in this sample may be carry-over from other donors' samples. CDR3 protein: CASSSGATGRVGTEAFF. DNA of the CDR3: TGCGCCAGCAGCTCGGGCGCGACAGGGCGGGTAGGGACTGAAGCTTTCTTT.